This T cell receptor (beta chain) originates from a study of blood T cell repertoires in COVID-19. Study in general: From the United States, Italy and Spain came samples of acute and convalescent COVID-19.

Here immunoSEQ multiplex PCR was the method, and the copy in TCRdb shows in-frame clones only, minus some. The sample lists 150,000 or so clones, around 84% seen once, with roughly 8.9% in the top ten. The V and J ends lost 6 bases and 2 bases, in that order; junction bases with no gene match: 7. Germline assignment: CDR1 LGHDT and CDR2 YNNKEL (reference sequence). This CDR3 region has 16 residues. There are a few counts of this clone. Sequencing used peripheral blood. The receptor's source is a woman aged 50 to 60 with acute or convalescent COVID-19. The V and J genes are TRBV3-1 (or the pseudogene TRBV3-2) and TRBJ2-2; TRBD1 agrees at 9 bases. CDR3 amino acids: CASRDMGQGNTGELFF. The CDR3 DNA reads TGTGCCAGCAGGGATATGGGACAGGGCAACACCGGGGAGCTGTTTTTT.